Detailed here is one TCR beta chain. What it binds is unknown. The junction does not match germline at one end; this may be a read error. This sample was included in a study of tumor and adjacent non-tumor tissue in lung cancer. Study information: Stage I to III disease affected 9 to 10 men and roughly 5 women aged about 31 to 85. Study-wide results and limits: Compared with tumor, normal lung showed significantly lower TCR diversity.

No cell sorting was done before RNA was extracted from the tissue. This non-tumor lung sample came from over 3 cm beyond the tumor edge. The library came from three nested PCR rounds adapted from ARM-PCR protocols. TCRdb re-called the multiplex PCR reads through MiXCR, storing one row per CDR3 protein. Altogether 110,000 or so distinct CDR3 sequences are present, roughly three fifths being singletons, with the ten largest covering around 20%. Sequencing was performed on distant non-tumor lung tissue. This clonotype was sampled from a man in his 60s with non-small cell lung cancer.

The CDR3 is CSVSTGDEQNF. The CDR3 DNA reads as TGCAGCGTATCTACAGGGGACGAACAGAACTTC. The chain combines TRBV29-1 with TRBJ2-7, with 7 bases identical to TRBD1. This CDR3 has 11 residues. Germline-derived CDR1 and CDR2 are SQVTM and ANQGSEA.